A selection of T cell receptor beta chains follows, all from one sample in a study of T cell changes during pregnancy in multiple sclerosis. The protocol was immunoSEQ multiplex PCR, while the TCRdb copy is restricted to in-frame clones and leaves out a portion. The sample consists of approximately 65,000 clones, roughly nine tenths of them appearing once. Material: CD4+ T cells from peripheral blood mononuclear cells, obtained in the first trimester of pregnancy. These receptor sequences come from a female donor with multiple sclerosis, enrolled in a pregnancy study. Each CDR3 is given with its conserved first and last residue.

j_call | v_call | cdr3_aa
TRBJ1-1 | TRBV18 | CASSPTPRANTEAFF
TRBJ2-2 | TRBV29-1 | CSVGQLGGTGELFF
TRBJ2-1 | TRBV14 | CASSQTNRGTNEQFF
TRBJ2-3 | TRBV19 | CASSARDFILTDTQYF
TRBJ2-1 | TRBV11-1 | CASSLWEKSYNEQFF
TRBJ1-2 | TRBV19 | CASSIHRDGGYTF
TRBJ2-5 | TRBV12-5 | CASGEGARETQYF
TRBJ1-4 | TRBV19 | CASSPGTGTNEKLFF
TRBJ2-5 | TRBV4-3 | CASSQDLGSGGSETQYF
TRBJ1-2 | TRBV25-1 | CASSAYRAYGYTF
TRBJ1-2 | TRBV19 | CASSIPAGRGEYGYTF
TRBJ2-7 | TRBV5-1 | CASSLKQGARYEQYF
TRBJ1-2 | TRBV5-1 | CASSLAVSRRGYTF
TRBJ1-6 | TRBV6-1 | CASSEDPGQLNSPLHF
TRBJ1-2 | TRBV7-2 | CASSLGRSGSLTGGYTF
TRBJ2-5 | TRBV7-9 | CASTLTSGREETQYF
TRBJ2-7 | TRBV7-2 | CASSAGLRYEQYF
TRBJ1-1 | TRBV9 | CASSAAGTGGNTEAFF
TRBJ1-1 | TRBV18 | CASSQSGGGTGTEAFF
TRBJ1-1 | TRBV14 | CASSQGRTGPFEAFF
TRBJ2-1 | TRBV7-3 | CASSPGQSSNEQFF
TRBJ1-2 | TRBV7-8 | CASSLAGGQGKGYTF
TRBJ2-1 | TRBV6-1 | CASSGLVFLNNEQFF
TRBJ1-5 | TRBV7-9 | CASSLGDTSNQPQHF
TRBJ2-1 | TRBV29-1 | CSVPRGKGAKNEQFF
TRBJ2-7 | TRBV6-5 | CASSYAGTASYEQYF